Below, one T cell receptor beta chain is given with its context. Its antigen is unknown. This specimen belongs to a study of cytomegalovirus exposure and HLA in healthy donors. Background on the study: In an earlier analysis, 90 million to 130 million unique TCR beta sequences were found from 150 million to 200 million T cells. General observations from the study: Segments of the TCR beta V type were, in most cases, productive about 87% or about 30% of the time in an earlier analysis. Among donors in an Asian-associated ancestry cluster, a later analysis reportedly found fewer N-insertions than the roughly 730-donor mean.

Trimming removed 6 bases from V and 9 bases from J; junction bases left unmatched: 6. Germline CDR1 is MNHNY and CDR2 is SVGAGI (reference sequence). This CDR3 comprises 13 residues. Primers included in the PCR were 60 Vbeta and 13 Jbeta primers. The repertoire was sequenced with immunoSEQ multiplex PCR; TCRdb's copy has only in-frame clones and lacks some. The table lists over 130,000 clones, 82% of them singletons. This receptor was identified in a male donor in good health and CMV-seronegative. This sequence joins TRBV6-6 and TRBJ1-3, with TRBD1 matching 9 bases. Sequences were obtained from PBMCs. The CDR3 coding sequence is TGTGCCAGCAGCCCGACAGGGGGAGGCACCATATATTTT. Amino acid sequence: CASSPTGGGTIYF.